This T cell receptor (beta chain) is drawn from a study of T cell repertoires and HLA-DP antigens listed by TCRdb under 2018. Regarding the study in general: An in vitro model of CD4+ T cell alloreactivity against allogeneic HLA-DP presented by transduced HeLa cells was used in the study. Compared with self, one alloantigen differed at one amino acid in the peptide-binding groove and the other differed at under 13, modelling structurally similar versus dissimilar alloantigens. Of the three donors, two were male and one was female, with ages ranging from the 18-to-29 band to the 60-to-69 band. Average DNA input was roughly 200 ng for sorted CD137+CD4+ samples, compared with 900 to 1,500 ng for pre-culture CD4+ samples. General study outcomes and caveats: Clones undetected before culture had an average cumulative frequency of 36.3% against one allele and roughly 50% against the other. Clonality of sorted CD137+ cells was similar against both alloantigens (around 0.4) and much higher than in pre-culture samples (about 0.037). The study was limited by having just a few donors, by relying on a non-physiological HeLa antigen-presenting system, and by using total CD4+ cells as responders. Naive and memory CD4+ repertoires were not analysed separately.

The CDR3 covers 11 residues, taking in both the cysteine and the phenylalanine. Of the read, only the CDR3 DNA is kept; its 33 bases are in frame from base 1. Looking up the germline V gene (reference sequence) yields CDR1 WNHNN and CDR2 SYGVQD. V gives up 2 bases and J gives up 11 bases, and the segment between their germline ends measures 9 bases. The immunoSEQ multiplex PCR, with forward primers for 54 TRBV segments and reverse primers for 13 TRBJ segments, was used to amplify TCRB CDR3 regions. For pre-culture CD4+ samples, sequencing was done at deep resolution with a target of 200,000 to 250,000 T cell genomes. Sequencing of amplicons was performed on an Illumina HiSeq System, and 87 bp reads covering the CDR3 were generated. As for how the authors treated the data: Correction for PCR and sequencing errors was applied to reads, and CDR3 regions were defined through alignment to IMGT reference sequences. Synthetic template pools were used to estimate the numbers of templates and unique rearrangements. Clonality was calculated as 1 minus Pielou's evenness. Richness was estimated with the Daley-Smith estimator. Morisita's index served as the measure of repertoire overlap. Clones present in cultured samples but not detected in the pre-culture repertoire of the same donor were defined as low-abundance clones. Not all clones reach the TCRdb copy of this immuneACCESS table, which keeps in-frame sequences only. Checked studies attribute under half of the gap to unresolved V genes and leave the rest unexplained. The D gene and trimming were derived from the DNA, and the V and J assignments and clone size from that table. Counted in this sample were some 110,000 clones; about 92% of them appeared once. 0.25% to 0.3% of the sample goes to the ten largest clones.

Magnetic bead negative selection was used to isolate untouched CD4+ T cells from Ficoll-separated PBMC, with an average purity of roughly 98%. Magnetic beads were used to isolate untouched CD4+ T cells from Ficoll-separated PBMC, giving approximately 98% purity with negligible CD8+ contamination. Peripheral blood mononuclear cells were supplied by the buffy coats of a few healthy blood donors, who served as the study donors. All three donors were CMV seronegative. Genomic DNA was extracted with the DNeasy Blood & Tissue Kit. For each subject, genomic DNA from sorted CD137+CD4+ cells and from pre-culture CD4+ baseline samples underwent TCRB sequencing. Note on this clone: This receptor's antigen is unknown. No quality values exist for individual bases; no much larger clone is one base distant.

The sequence was obtained from a woman aged 18-30 years in good health and CMV-seronegative. Sequenced sample: CD4+ T cells from PBMCs. The chain links TRBV10-1 with TRBJ1-1; no D gene is confidently identified. The CDR3 in this case is CASSEAGFAFF. The sequenced DNA is TGCGCCAGCAGTGAGGCGGGGTTCGCTTTCTTT.